This T cell receptor (beta chain) was profiled in a study of identical twins. About this clonotype: Antigen: not known.

Study findings and constraints: Fewer insertions marked abundant cord blood beta clonotypes; young adult naive trended weakly, memory not at all. There was an excess of low generation probability in the out-of-frame alpha sequences that twins shared.

Template switching (which added a universal primer site) was used, and cDNA carried unique molecular identifiers. Each CDR3 protein gets one entry after TCRdb re-called the 5' RACE reads with MiXCR. The data hold 1,800,000 or so distinct CDR3 sequences, with 25% to 35% observed a single time. The CDR3 extends over 12 amino acids. Germline V CDR1 and CDR2: SQVTM, ANQGSEA. After removal of 6 bases from V and 3 bases from J, the junction contained 4 bases not matched to a gene. Everyone who gave samples was a healthy Caucasian. The receptor was isolated from a newborn girl in good health. The sequenced sample consisted of cord blood. This chain uses TRBV29-1 with TRBJ2-7; TRBD1 matches 8 bases. CDR3 nucleotide sequence: TGCAGCGTATCAGGGGGCTTCTACGAGCAGTACTTC. Translated: CSVSGGFYEQYF.